This entry lists 13 T cell receptor beta chains sequenced from one sample in a study of shared clonotypes between healthy human individuals. Method: immunoSEQ multiplex PCR; TCRdb's copy keeps in-frame clones and lacks some. This sample carries around 560,000 clones, roughly 95% of them seen once, and the ten largest clones take around 0.12%. CD8 cells classed as naive were CD45RO-negative and positively selected for CCR7, excluding terminally differentiated effector memory CD45RA+ cells. The sample was naive CD8+ T cells sorted from blood. The receptor source for this set is a woman aged 25 to 39 in good health.

This chain links TRBV2 with TRBJ2-7; tentatively, D is TRBD2 (6 bases). This CDR3 is built from 13 residues. V lost 9 bases to trimming and J lost 5 bases, with 17 bases between them. CDR1 and CDR2 from the germline V gene are SNHLY and FYNNEI. The chain's CDR3 is CARSRDFSHEQYF. For the CDR3, the DNA is TGTGCCAGATCCAGGGACTTTAGCCACGAGCAGTACTTC. The full variable domain, rest sourced from reference TRBV2 and TRBJ2-7, is EPEVTQTPSHQVTQMGQEVILRCVPISNHLYFYWYRQILGQKVEFLVSFYNNEISEKSEIFDDQFSVERPDGSNFTLKIRSTKLEDSAMYFCARSRDFSHEQYFGPGTRLTVT.

Only one count was recorded for this clone. The V gene is TRBV6-1, the J gene TRBJ2-5; D perhaps matches TRBD1 (6 bases). The germline V and J ends were trimmed by 2 bases and 2 bases, with 18 bases remaining between them. CDR3 length: 17 residues. The germline CDR1 and CDR2 sequences are MNHNS and SASEGT. CDR3 amino acids: CASSEPLGTLLQETQYF. The CDR3 DNA is TGTGCCAGCAGTGAACCTCTCGGGACACTCCTTCAAGAGACCCAGTACTTC.

The rearrangement joins TRBV7-9 to TRBJ2-7; D not certain. The germline V gene encodes CDR1 SEHNR and CDR2 FQNEAQ (reference sequence). Trimming stripped 9 bases from V and 4 bases from J, with 16 bases between. The CDR3 consists of 13 residues. The chain's CDR3 is CASATDSLYEQYF. CDR3 nucleotides: TGTGCCAGTGCAACAGACTCCCTTTACGAGCAGTACTTC. The full variable domain, with the rest looked up from reference TRBV7-9 and TRBJ2-7, is DTGVSQNPRHKITKRGQNVTFRCDPISEHNRLYWYRQTLGQGPEFLTYFQNEAQLEKSRLLSDRFSAERPKGSFSTLEIQRTEQGDSAMYLCASATDSLYEQYFGPGTRLTVT.

The V and J genes are TRBV19 and TRBJ2-7, with D possibly matching TRBD1 (5 bases). CDR1 is LNHDA, CDR2 SQIVND, per germline (reference sequence). V gave up 3 bases and J gave up 4 bases, with 10 bases separating them. CDR3 size: 13 residues. CDR3 nucleotide sequence: TGTGCCAGTAGTATCCAGGGTGGGTACGAGCAGTACTTC. Encoded protein: CASSIQGGYEQYF.

The chain links TRBV5-4 to TRBJ2-4; TRBD2 matches 7 bases. The CDR3 sequence is 15 residues long. Trimming took 4 bases from V and 2 from J; bases not matched to a gene: 6. The germline V gene encodes CDR1 SGHNT and CDR2 YYREEE (reference sequence). CDR3 protein: CASSPGLVSKNIQYF. The CDR3 DNA is TGTGCCAGCAGCCCCGGACTAGTCTCCAAAAACATTCAGTACTTC. Full variable domain (missing parts from reference TRBV5-4 and TRBJ2-4): ETGVTQSPTHLIKTRGQQVTLRCSSQSGHNTVSWYQQALGQGPQFIFQYYREEENGRGNFPPRFSGLQFPNYSSELNVNALELDDSALYLCASSPGLVSKNIQYFGAGTRLSVL.

Details on this clone: This may arise from a read error, as a much more abundant clone is one base away. Additional DNA sequences in this sample encode the identical CDR3. The chain joins TRBV7-9 to TRBJ2-1; D gene ambiguous. The V end was cut by 1 base, the J end by 5 bases, with 0 bases between. The CDR3 totals 11 residues. Germline V gene lookup returns CDR1 SEHNR and CDR2 FQNEAQ (reference sequence). The CDR3: CASSLDNEQFF. CDR3 nucleotides: TGTGCCAGCAGCTTAGACAATGAGCAGTTCTTC.

The CDR3 loop reads CASSPSPGSSYEQYF. In DNA, the CDR3 is TGTGCCAGTAGTCCGAGTCCGGGTAGCTCCTACGAGCAGTACTTC. V usage is TRBV19 and J usage is TRBJ2-7, with D hard to call. The CDR3 has 15 amino acids. Trimming left V 5 bases short and J 0 bases short, with 14 bases between. Per the germline V gene, CDR1 is LNHDA and CDR2 is SQIVND (reference sequence).

This chain joins TRBV27 and TRBJ2-1; D possibly matches TRBD1 or TRBD2 (5 bases each). Germline V CDR1 and CDR2: MNHEY, SMNVEV (reference sequence). Trimming cost V 6 bases and J 5 bases, with 14 bases left between them. CDR3 size: 14 residues. The CDR3 spells CASSAGTPNNEQFF. Written as DNA, the CDR3 is TGTGCCAGCAGCGCCGGGACCCCCAACAATGAGCAGTTCTTC.

Only a few counts were recorded for this clone. The chain employs TRBV29-1 and TRBJ1-1, with D maybe TRBD1 (6 bases). From germline, CDR1 is SQVTM and CDR2 ANQGSEA. V was shortened by 1 base and J by 1 base, with 13 bases between the two germline ends. The CDR3 is made up of 15 amino acids. This chain's CDR3 is CSVEGDRFGNTEAFF. The CDR3 DNA follows: TGCAGCGTTGAAGGCGACAGGTTCGGGAACACTGAAGCTTTCTTT.

This chain connects TRBV7-9 to TRBJ1-2, with a tentative D call TRBD1 (6 bases). With 7 bases removed from V and 4 bases from J, the gap between germline ends came to 13 bases. Germline CDR1 is SEHNR and CDR2 is FQNEAQ (reference sequence). The CDR3 has 13 residues. This CDR3 is CASNTGASYGYTF. The CDR3 DNA sequence: TGTGCCAGCAACACGGGGGCGTCCTATGGCTACACCTTC.

The rearrangement uses TRBV28 and TRBJ2-7, with D unresolved. This CDR3 region has 14 residues. CDR1 MDHEN and CDR2 SYDVKM come from the germline V gene. V was shortened by 10 bases and J by 6 bases, with 22 bases between the two germline ends. CDR3 coding DNA: TGTGCCACCACGCCGATACTGGGCGGTCGCGAGCAGTACTTC. Its protein is CATTPILGGREQYF.

About this clone itself: Just one base apart from a much larger clone, this may be a read error. The rearrangement uses TRBV5-6 and TRBJ2-5; unclear D gene. The end of the DNA is better explained by TRBJ2-7, so the J call may be wrong. This CDR3 has 11 amino acids. The V gene's germline CDR1 is SGHDT and CDR2 YYEEEE. The CDR3 DNA reads TGTGCCAGCAGCTTTTCCTACGAGCAGTACTTC. The encoded protein is CASSFSYEQYF.

The V call is TRBV7-9, the J call TRBJ1-3, with D tentatively TRBD1 (5 bases). The CDR3 has 14 amino acids. The germline V gene has CDR1 SEHNR and CDR2 FQNEAQ (reference sequence). Trimming pared 7 bases from V and 1 base from J, leaving 11 bases between. The CDR3 DNA is TGTGCCAGCACCCACGGGGGGTCTGGAAACACCATATATTTT. The encoded protein is CASTHGGSGNTIYF.